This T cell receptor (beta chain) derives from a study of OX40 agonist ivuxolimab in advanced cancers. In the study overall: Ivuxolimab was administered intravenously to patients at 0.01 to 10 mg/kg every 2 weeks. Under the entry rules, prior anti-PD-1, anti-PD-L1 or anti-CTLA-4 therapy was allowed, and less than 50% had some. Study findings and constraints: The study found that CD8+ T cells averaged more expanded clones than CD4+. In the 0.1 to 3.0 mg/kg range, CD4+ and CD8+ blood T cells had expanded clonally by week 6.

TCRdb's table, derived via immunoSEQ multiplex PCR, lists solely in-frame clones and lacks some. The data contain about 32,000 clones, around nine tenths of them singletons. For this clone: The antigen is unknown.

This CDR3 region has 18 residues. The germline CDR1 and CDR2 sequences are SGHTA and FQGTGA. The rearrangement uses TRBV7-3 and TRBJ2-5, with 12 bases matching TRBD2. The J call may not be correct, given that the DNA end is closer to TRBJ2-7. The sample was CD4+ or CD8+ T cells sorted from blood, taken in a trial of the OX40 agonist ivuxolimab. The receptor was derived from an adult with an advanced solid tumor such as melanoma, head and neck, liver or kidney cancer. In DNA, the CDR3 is TGTGCCAGCAGCCCGCGGGGACTAGCGGGTCCCCGACCCTACGAGCAGTACTTC. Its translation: CASSPRGLAGPRPYEQYF.